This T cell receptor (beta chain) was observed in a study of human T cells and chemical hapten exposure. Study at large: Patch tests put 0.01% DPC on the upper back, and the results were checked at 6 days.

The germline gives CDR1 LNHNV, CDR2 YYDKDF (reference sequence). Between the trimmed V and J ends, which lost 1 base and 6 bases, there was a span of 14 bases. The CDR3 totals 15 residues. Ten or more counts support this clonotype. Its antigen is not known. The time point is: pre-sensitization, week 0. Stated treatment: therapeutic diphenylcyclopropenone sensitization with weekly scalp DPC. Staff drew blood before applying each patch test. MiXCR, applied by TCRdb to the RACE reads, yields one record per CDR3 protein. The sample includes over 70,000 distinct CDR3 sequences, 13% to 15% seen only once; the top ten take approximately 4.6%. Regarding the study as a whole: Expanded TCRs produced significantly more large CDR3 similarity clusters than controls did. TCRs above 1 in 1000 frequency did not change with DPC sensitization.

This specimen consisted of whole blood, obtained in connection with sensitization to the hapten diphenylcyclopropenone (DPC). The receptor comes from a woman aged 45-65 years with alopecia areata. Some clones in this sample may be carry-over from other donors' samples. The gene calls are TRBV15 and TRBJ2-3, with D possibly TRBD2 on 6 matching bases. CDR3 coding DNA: TGTGCCACCAGCAGAGGTTGGGGAGGTGGGGATACGCAGTATTTT. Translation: CATSRGWGGGDTQYF.